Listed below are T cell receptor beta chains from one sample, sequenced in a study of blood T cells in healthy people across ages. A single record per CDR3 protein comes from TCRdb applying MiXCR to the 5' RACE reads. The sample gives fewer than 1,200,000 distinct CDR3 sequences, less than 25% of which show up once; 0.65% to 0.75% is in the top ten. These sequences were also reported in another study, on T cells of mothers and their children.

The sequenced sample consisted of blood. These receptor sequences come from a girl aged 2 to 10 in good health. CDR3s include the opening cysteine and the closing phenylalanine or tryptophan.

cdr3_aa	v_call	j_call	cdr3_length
CASSSREDKQETQYF	TRBV7-2	TRBJ2-5	15
CASSLKAIQETQYF	TRBV28	TRBJ2-5	14
CASSPNGLSQDYNEQFF	TRBV4-1	TRBJ2-1	17
CASSLAESSYNEQFF	TRBV5-1	TRBJ2-1	15
CSLYPGQGYNEQFF	TRBV29-1	TRBJ2-1	14
CATSDRQGVNYGYTF	TRBV24-1	TRBJ1-2	15
CASSPQNSPWVYNEQFF	TRBV7-8	TRBJ2-1	17
CASLQDLATDTQYF	TRBV7-2	TRBJ2-3	14
CATGTRTNEQFF	TRBV10-2	TRBJ2-1	12
CASSQGRAPRGGYGYTF	TRBV4-1	TRBJ1-2	17
CASSRDTKNIQYF	TRBV7-9	TRBJ2-4	13
CSVTMSAVHPTIGYTF	TRBV29-1	TRBJ1-2	16
CASSQGRSGRGQETQYF	TRBV4-1	TRBJ2-5	17
CASSDGMRVYGYTF	TRBV2	TRBJ1-2	14
CASSQDLLGEQYF	TRBV3-1	TRBJ2-7	13
CASSDRANSPLHF	TRBV6-4	TRBJ1-6	13
CSVEGRAKNIQYF	TRBV29-1	TRBJ2-4	13
CASSPVAGGELFF	TRBV7-9	TRBJ2-2	13
CASSLASGLPYEQYF	TRBV5-5	NA	15
CASSTLGSYNSPLHF	TRBV28	TRBJ1-6	15
CSARAQGNTEAFF	TRBV20-1	TRBJ1-1	13
CASSLVGGAIREEETQYF	TRBV28	TRBJ2-5	18